This T cell receptor beta chain was observed in a study of T cell repertoires in cytomegalovirus infection. Study-wide context: Newly reported HLA-C-restricted and thoroughly characterized HLA-B-restricted CMV epitopes were employed. A matching HLA type, together with CMV infection, was signaled by public TCR beta signatures. Study-level results: CMV-specific TCR beta clonotypes restricted by HLA-C dominated the ex vivo response.

CDR1 is MNHEY, CDR2 SMNVEV, per germline (reference sequence). The CDR3 is 15 residues long. MiXCR, applied by TCRdb to the reads, yields one record per CDR3 protein. This sample carries hundreds of thousands of distinct CDR3 sequences, approximately 46% of them seen once, and the ten largest clones take around 45%. Concerning this clonotype itself: Its cognate antigen is unknown.

The specimen comprised cultured PBMCs, sampled from culture after CMV antigen stimulation. The chain joins TRBV27 to TRBJ2-1; TRBD1 aligns across 7 bases. This clonotype was sampled from a human donor in good health (CMV status not recorded). Some clones in this sample may be carry-over from other donors' samples. CDR3 sequence reads: CAAGGDRRGYNEQFF. The CDR3 DNA sequence: TGTGCGGCAGGGGGAGACCGCAGGGGCTACAATGAGCAGTTCTTC.